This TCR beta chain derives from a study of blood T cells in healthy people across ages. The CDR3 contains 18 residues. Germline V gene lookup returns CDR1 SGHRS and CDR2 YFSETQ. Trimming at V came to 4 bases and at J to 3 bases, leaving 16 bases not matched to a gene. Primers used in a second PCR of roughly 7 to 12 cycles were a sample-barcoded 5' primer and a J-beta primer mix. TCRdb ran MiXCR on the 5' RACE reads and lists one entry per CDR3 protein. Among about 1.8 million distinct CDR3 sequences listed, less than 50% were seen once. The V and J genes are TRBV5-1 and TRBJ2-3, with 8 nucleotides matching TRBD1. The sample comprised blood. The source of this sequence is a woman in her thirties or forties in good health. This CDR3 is CASSPGQGRGGSTDTQYF. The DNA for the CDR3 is TGCGCCAGCAGCCCAGGACAGGGAAGAGGGGGGTCGACAGATACGCAGTATTTT.